The 31 T cell receptor beta chains below all came from one sample that was sequenced in a study of blood T cell repertoires in COVID-19. Sequencing was performed with immunoSEQ multiplex PCR; in TCRdb, only in-frame clones are kept and a portion is missing. The data hold around 700,000 clones, with about 87% observed a single time. Sequenced: peripheral blood. These receptors all stem from a young woman with acute or convalescent COVID-19.

The V call is TRBV2, the J call TRBJ1-1; a weak D match, TRBD1 (5 bases). The CDR3 covers 12 residues. In germline, CDR1 is SNHLY, CDR2 FYNNEI. V gave up 4 bases and J gave up 11 bases, with 14 bases separating them. As DNA, the CDR3 is TGTGCCAGCAGTGGGGACGGCGGAGGGGCTTTCTTT. It specifies CASSGDGGGAFF.

This clone was counted a few times. DNA for the CDR3: TGTGCCAGCAGTGAAGCGATGACAGGGTTCGCTTTCTTT. Translating it yields CASSEAMTGFAFF. The chain carries TRBV6-1 and TRBJ1-1; the match to TRBD1 covers 7 bases. The CDR3 totals 13 residues. Per germline, CDR1 MNHNS and CDR2 SASEGT. The junction had 6 bases not matched to a gene; V was cut back by 0 bases and J by 11 bases.

The rearrangement joins TRBV3-1 (or the pseudogene TRBV3-2) to TRBJ1-2; D remains ambiguous. Between the trimmed V and J ends, which lost 4 bases and 10 bases, there was a span of 19 bases. This CDR3 contains 14 residues. Germline loops: CDR1 LGHDT, CDR2 YNNKEL (reference sequence). CDR3 sequence: CASSLREAGAVYTF. Written as DNA, the CDR3 is TGTGCCAGCAGCCTTCGGGAAGCGGGCGCGGTCTACACCTTC.

This chain uses TRBV3-1 (or the pseudogene TRBV3-2) with TRBJ2-6; D perhaps matches TRBD1 (6 bases). V was clipped by 4 bases and J by 1 base, with 11 bases between them. CDR1 and CDR2 (germline): LGHDT, YNNKEL (reference sequence). The CDR3 covers 16 residues. CDR3 loop: CASSLGGTSGANVLTF. CDR3 coding DNA: TGTGCCAGCAGCCTCGGTGGGACATCTGGGGCCAACGTCCTGACTTTC.

This clone was detected only once. The chain is built from TRBV4-2 and TRBJ2-1; 15 bases align to TRBD2. CDR1 and CDR2 from the germline V gene are LGHNA and YNFKEQ. The CDR3 is 20 amino acids. J was trimmed by 2 bases and V by 0 bases; bases with no gene match: 8. The CDR3 protein is CASSQDFRTSGGDTYNEQFF. The CDR3, as DNA: TGTGCCAGCAGCCAAGATTTTAGGACTAGCGGGGGGGATACCTACAATGAGCAGTTCTTC.

The chain uses TRBV14 and TRBJ1-1; D call uncertain. V was trimmed by 7 bases and J by 1 base, leaving 10 bases between them. Germline assignment: CDR1 SGHDN and CDR2 FVKESK. The CDR3 totals 13 residues. The DNA for the CDR3 is TGTGCCAGCACCTCGGTCCCGAACACTGAAGCTTTCTTT. The encoded protein is CASTSVPNTEAFF.

The J gene is TRBJ1-2, the V gene TRBV5-1; 7 nucleotides line up with TRBD1. The germline CDR1 and CDR2 sequences are SGHRS and YFSETQ. The CDR3 is made up of 15 amino acids. J gave up 2 bases and V 5 bases, and 9 bases lay outside the gene matches. The DNA for the CDR3 is TGCGCCAGCAGATCAAGGACAGGCCCCAACTATGGCTACACCTTC. This encodes CASRSRTGPNYGYTF.

V gene TRBV4-3 combines with J gene TRBJ2-1; 9 bases align to TRBD2. V lost 5 bases and J lost 1; bases outside the gene matches: 9. The CDR3 has 17 residues. Germline values: CDR1 LGHNA, CDR2 YSLEER. As DNA, the CDR3 is TGCGCCAGCAGCTTGGCGGGGGGGCCGATATCCTACAATGAGCAGTTCTTC. It yields the protein CASSLAGGPISYNEQFF.

The chain links TRBV25-1 to TRBJ1-4; TRBD1 might be the D (5 bases). The CDR3 runs to 15 residues. Germline CDR1 MGHDK, CDR2 SYGVNS. V lost 3 bases and J 3 bases, leaving 11 bases between the germline ends. The CDR3 DNA reads TGTGCCAGCAGTGATAAGACAGTACCTAATGAAAAACTGTTTTTT. Translated: CASSDKTVPNEKLFF.

This chain uses TRBV9 with TRBJ1-6; D is unclear. V was clipped by 0 bases and J by 7 bases, with 11 bases between them. This CDR3 has 15 residues. CDR1 and CDR2 from the germline V gene are SGDLS and YYNGEE. DNA of the CDR3: TGTGCCAGCAGCGTAGGACAAGAATTCAATTCACCCCTCCACTTT. Translation gives CASSVGQEFNSPLHF.

A remark on this clone: The sample has other DNA sequences that encode this CDR3 too. V gene TRBV11-2 combines with J gene TRBJ1-2, with D tentatively TRBD1 (6 bases). The CDR3 contains 13 residues. Trimming stripped 5 bases from V and 4 bases from J, with 11 bases between. Germline CDR1 is SGHAT and CDR2 is FQNNGV. The CDR3 nucleotides are TGTGCCAGCAGCCTAGGACAGTTCTATGGCTACACCTTC. It codes for CASSLGQFYGYTF.

This clone was counted between two and nine times. The rearrangement joins TRBV7-2 to TRBJ2-1; D is perhaps TRBD2 (5 bases). The germline CDR1 and CDR2 sequences are SGHTA and FQGNSA. V dropped 5 bases and J dropped 0 bases, with 11 bases sitting between them. The length of the CDR3 is 15 residues. CDR3 DNA sequence: TGTGCCAGCAGCCACCGGGATCCCTCCTACAATGAGCAGTTCTTC. This codes for CASSHRDPSYNEQFF.

V gene TRBV5-1 combines with J gene TRBJ1-4; D is ambiguous. CDR1 and CDR2 (germline): SGHRS, YFSETQ. The CDR3 runs to 14 residues. V dropped 4 bases and J dropped 0 bases, with 7 bases sitting between them. CDR3 region: CASSGDPTNEKLFF. The CDR3 DNA sequence: TGCGCCAGCAGCGGAGACCCAACTAATGAAAAACTGTTTTTT.

The chain is built from TRBV15 and TRBJ2-1; 8 nucleotides match TRBD1. Germline lookup yields CDR1 LNHNV and CDR2 YYDKDF (reference sequence). The CDR3 has 14 amino acids. V shed 5 bases and J 10 bases; nucleotides not matched to a gene: 10. CDR3 nucleotides: TGTGCCACCAGCCAACGGACAGGGTCTCGAGAGCAGTTCTTC. Its translation: CATSQRTGSREQFF.

The rearrangement joins TRBV5-6 to TRBJ2-5, with TRBD2 matching 7 bases. CDR3 length equals 14 residues. CDR1 is SGHDT, CDR2 YYEEEE, per germline. V dropped 0 bases and J dropped 5; count of bases not matched to a gene: 4. The CDR3 DNA sequence: TGTGCCAGCAGCTTGGCCAGCGGGGATGAGACCCAGTACTTC. Translation: CASSLASGDETQYF.

The chain uses TRBV6-5 and TRBJ1-3; D gene ambiguous. Per germline, CDR1 MNHEY and CDR2 SVGAGI. Trimming took 6 bases from V and 0 from J, leaving 12 bases between them. The CDR3 is made up of 15 amino acids. The CDR3 sequence: CASSPDSDSGNTIYF. The CDR3, as DNA: TGTGCCAGCAGCCCGGACTCCGACTCTGGAAACACCATATATTTT.

V gene TRBV25-1 combines with J gene TRBJ1-2, with D possibly being TRBD1 (5 bases). Trimming removed 5 bases from V and 8 bases from J, with 12 bases in between. This CDR3 is 12 amino acids long. Germline V gene lookup returns CDR1 MGHDK and CDR2 SYGVNS. CDR3 sequence (DNA): TGTGCCAGCAGTTTCCAGGGCTGGGGCTACACCTTC. This gives the protein CASSFQGWGYTF.

The chain has TRBV4-3 and TRBJ1-6; the D gene is possibly TRBD1 (6 bases). In germline, CDR1 is LGHNA, CDR2 YSLEER. This CDR3 region has 17 residues. Trimming took off 5 bases at V and 0 bases at J, with 14 bases between the two ends. CDR3 in amino acids: CASSARQGSSYNSPLHF. The DNA for the CDR3 is TGCGCCAGCAGCGCACGTCAGGGGAGCTCCTATAATTCACCCCTCCACTTT.

The V and J genes are TRBV6-5 and TRBJ1-1; 7 bases agree with TRBD1. With V trimmed by 2 bases and J by 6 bases, 6 bases remained unmatched. This CDR3 comprises 14 residues. The germline V gene encodes CDR1 MNHEY and CDR2 SVGAGI. CDR3 loop: CASSYGTARSEAFF. In DNA, the CDR3 is TGTGCCAGCAGTTACGGGACAGCTAGATCTGAAGCTTTCTTT.

The rearrangement links TRBV7-3 to TRBJ1-1; D might be TRBD1 (6 bases). This CDR3 comprises 14 residues. V was trimmed by 3 bases and J by 2 bases, leaving 10 bases between them. Germline V gives CDR1 SGHTA, CDR2 FQGTGA. CDR3 nucleotide sequence: TGTGCCAGCAGCTTGACAGGAGATAACACTGAAGCTTTCTTT. Its protein is CASSLTGDNTEAFF.

The DNA of the CDR3 is TGTGCCAGCAGTTTGGGTTGGTACTGGCGCCCGGACAGGGGAGGAGATCAGCCCCAGCATTTT. Protein: CASSLGWYWRPDRGGDQPQHF. This chain links TRBV27 with TRBJ1-5, with 9 bases aligning to TRBD1. The CDR3 sequence is 21 residues long. Germline CDR1 reads MNHEY; CDR2 reads SMNVEV (reference sequence). With V trimmed by 3 bases and J by 5 bases, 23 bases remained unmatched.

The J gene is TRBJ1-2, the V gene TRBV12-5, with 7 bases fitting TRBD1. The CDR3 consists of 14 residues. J was trimmed by 4 bases and V by 5 bases; bases with no gene match: 7. CDR1 LGHNT and CDR2 FRNRAP come from the germline V gene. DNA of the CDR3: TGTGCTAGTGGTCCGAGACAGGGAAGCTATGGCTACACCTTC. This gives the protein CASGPRQGSYGYTF.

This clone was seen a single time. This chain connects TRBV5-1 to TRBJ1-4; 7 bases are a match to TRBD1. The germline gives CDR1 SGHRS, CDR2 YFSETQ. This CDR3 comprises 13 residues. The V segment lost 4 bases and the J segment 7 bases; nucleotides outside the gene matches: 4. In DNA form, the CDR3 reads TGCGCCAGCAGCCCCGGGACAGTTGAAAAACTGTTTTTT. Translation: CASSPGTVEKLFF.

J is TRBJ2-7 and V is TRBV5-1; D is undetermined. The CDR3 has 14 amino acids. The V gene's germline CDR1 is SGHRS and CDR2 YFSETQ. V gave up 2 bases and J gave up 2 bases, with 11 bases separating them. CDR3 sequence reads: CASSFSAGTYEQYF. CDR3 coding DNA: TGCGCCAGCAGCTTCTCGGCAGGCACCTACGAGCAGTACTTC.

The chain combines TRBV10-3 with TRBJ2-1; 9 bases align to TRBD2. The CDR3 is 16 residues long. Trimming cost V 6 bases and J 1 base; bases outside gene matches: 7. Germline assignment: CDR1 ENHRY and CDR2 SYGVKD. The CDR3 loop is CAISTGTSRSYNEQFF. CDR3 nucleotides: TGTGCCATCAGCACCGGGACTAGCCGTTCCTACAATGAGCAGTTCTTC.

This clone was detected only once. The chain recombines TRBV5-5 with TRBJ1-2, with no clear D. The CDR3 sequence is 16 residues long. Trimming pared 0 bases from V and 5 bases from J, leaving 17 bases between. The germline gives CDR1 SGHKS, CDR2 YYEKEE (reference sequence). The CDR3 bases are TGTGCCAGCAGCTTGGCCCCGATGGGGAGGTTTTATGGCTACACCTTC. This encodes CASSLAPMGRFYGYTF.

V gene TRBV23-1 combines with J gene TRBJ2-7; D unclear. TRBV23-1 is recorded as an ORF, its role being uncertain. The CDR3 consists of 13 residues. V was shortened by 10 bases and J by 5 bases, with 18 bases between the two germline ends. CDR3 residues: CANMGDQRDEQYF. The CDR3 bases are TGCGCCAACATGGGTGACCAACGGGACGAGCAGTACTTC.

This clone is a singleton in its sample. This chain joins TRBV6-5 and TRBJ1-3; no firm D call. V shed 6 bases and J shed 0 bases, with 9 bases lying between them. The CDR3 sequence is 14 residues long. The germline V gene has CDR1 MNHEY and CDR2 SVGAGI. The CDR3 sequence is CASSRDPSGNTIYF. Written as DNA, the CDR3 is TGTGCCAGCAGCCGGGATCCCTCTGGAAACACCATATATTTT.

The chain links TRBV6-6 to TRBJ1-2; 11 positions match TRBD1. The V gene end was trimmed by 5 bases and the J gene end by 5 bases; junction bases not matched to a gene: 13. The V gene's germline CDR1 is MNHNY and CDR2 SVGAGI (reference sequence). CDR3 length: 17 residues. In nucleotides, the CDR3 is TGTGCCAGCAGTCCGCGGACAGGGGGCGAAAGGATTTATGGCTACACCTTC. It specifies CASSPRTGGERIYGYTF.

The chain combines TRBV24-1 with TRBJ1-6; D is unclear. The CDR3 spans 13 residues. The ends were cut back, 5 bases at V and 7 bases at J, with 8 bases in the middle. CDR1 is KGHDR and CDR2 is SFDVKD in the germline V gene. CDR3 in DNA: TGTGCCACCAGTGCCTCCGGGAATTCACCCCTCCACTTT. It codes for CATSASGNSPLHF.

The rearrangement joins TRBV21-1 to TRBJ1-1; whether TRBD1, the table's D call, matches the DNA was not checked. TRBV21-1 is a pseudogene segment. CDR3 size: 13 residues. The CDR3 spells CASNRQRNTEAFF. As DNA, the CDR3 is TGTGCCAGCAACCGACAGAGGAACACTGAAGCTTTCTTT.